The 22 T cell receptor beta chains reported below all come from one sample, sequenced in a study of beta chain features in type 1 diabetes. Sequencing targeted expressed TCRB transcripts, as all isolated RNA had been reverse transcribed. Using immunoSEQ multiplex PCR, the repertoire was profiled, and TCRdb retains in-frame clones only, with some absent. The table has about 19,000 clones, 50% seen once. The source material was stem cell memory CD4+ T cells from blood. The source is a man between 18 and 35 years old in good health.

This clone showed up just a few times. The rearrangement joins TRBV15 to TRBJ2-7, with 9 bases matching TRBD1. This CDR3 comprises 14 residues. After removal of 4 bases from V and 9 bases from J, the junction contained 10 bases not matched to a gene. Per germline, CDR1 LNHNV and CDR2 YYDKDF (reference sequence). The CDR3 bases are TGTGCCACCAGCACTGGGGGACAGGGCCTTGCGCAGTACTTC. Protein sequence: CATSTGGQGLAQYF.

The CDR3: CASSVSALSTDTQYF. In DNA form, the CDR3 reads TGTGCCAGCTCCGTATCAGCGCTTAGCACAGATACGCAGTATTTT. The chain is built from TRBV18 and TRBJ2-3, with D hard to call. This CDR3 region has 15 residues. The germline V gene encodes CDR1 KGHSH and CDR2 LQKENI. The ends were cut back, 6 bases at V and 0 bases at J, with 13 bases in the middle.

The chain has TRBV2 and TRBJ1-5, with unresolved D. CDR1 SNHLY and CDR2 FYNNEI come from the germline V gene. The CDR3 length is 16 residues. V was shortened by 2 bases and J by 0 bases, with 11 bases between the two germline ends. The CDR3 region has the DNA TGTGCCAGCAGTGAAAGCGGCAGCCTTAGCAATCAGCCCCAGCATTTT. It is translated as CASSESGSLSNQPQHF.

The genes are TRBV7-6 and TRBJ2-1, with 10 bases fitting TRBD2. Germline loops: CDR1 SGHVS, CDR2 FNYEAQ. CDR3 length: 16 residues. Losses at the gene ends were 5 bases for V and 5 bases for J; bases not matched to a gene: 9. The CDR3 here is CASSKSTSGVNNEQFF. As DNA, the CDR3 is TGTGCCAGCAGCAAATCCACTAGCGGGGTTAACAATGAGCAGTTCTTC.

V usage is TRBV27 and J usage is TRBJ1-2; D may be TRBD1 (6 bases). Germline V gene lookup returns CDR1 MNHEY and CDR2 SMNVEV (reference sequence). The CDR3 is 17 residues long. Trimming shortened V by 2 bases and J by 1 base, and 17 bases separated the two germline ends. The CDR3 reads CASSLISGRGVNYGYTF. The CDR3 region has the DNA TGTGCCAGCAGTTTAATTTCAGGGAGGGGGGTTAACTATGGCTACACCTTC.

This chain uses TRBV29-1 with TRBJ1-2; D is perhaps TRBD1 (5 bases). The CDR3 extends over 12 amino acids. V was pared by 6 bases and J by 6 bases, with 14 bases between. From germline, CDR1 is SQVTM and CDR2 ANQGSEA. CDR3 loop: CSVYPEGHGYTF. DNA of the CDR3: TGCAGCGTCTACCCGGAGGGGCATGGCTACACCTTC.

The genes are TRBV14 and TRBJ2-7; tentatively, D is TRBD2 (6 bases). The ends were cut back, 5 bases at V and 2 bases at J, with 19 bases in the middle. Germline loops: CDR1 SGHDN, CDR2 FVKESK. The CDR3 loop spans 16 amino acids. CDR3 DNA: TGTGCCAGCAGCTTAGGCGGGGCAGGGCCCCCCTACGAGCAGTACTTC. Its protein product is CASSLGGAGPPYEQYF.

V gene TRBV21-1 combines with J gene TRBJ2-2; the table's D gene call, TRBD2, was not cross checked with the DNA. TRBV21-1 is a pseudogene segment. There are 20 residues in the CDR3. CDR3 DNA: TGTGCCAGCAGCCCCTGGGGTCCACTAGCGGGAGTTTCGAACACCGGGGAGCTGTTTTTT. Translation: CASSPWGPLAGVSNTGELFF.

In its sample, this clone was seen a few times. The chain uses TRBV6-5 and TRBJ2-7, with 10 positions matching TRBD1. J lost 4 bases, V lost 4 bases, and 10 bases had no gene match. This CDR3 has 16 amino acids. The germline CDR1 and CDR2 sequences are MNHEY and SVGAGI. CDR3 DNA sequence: TGTGCCAGCAGTTTCGGACAGGGGGTTATTAGTTACGAGCAGTACTTC. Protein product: CASSFGQGVISYEQYF.

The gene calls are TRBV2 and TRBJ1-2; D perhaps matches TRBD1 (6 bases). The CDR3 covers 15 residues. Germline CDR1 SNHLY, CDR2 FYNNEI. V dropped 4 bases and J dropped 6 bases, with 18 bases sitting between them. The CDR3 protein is CASSAESRGAHGYTF. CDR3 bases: TGTGCCAGCAGTGCCGAATCCAGGGGCGCCCATGGCTACACCTTC.

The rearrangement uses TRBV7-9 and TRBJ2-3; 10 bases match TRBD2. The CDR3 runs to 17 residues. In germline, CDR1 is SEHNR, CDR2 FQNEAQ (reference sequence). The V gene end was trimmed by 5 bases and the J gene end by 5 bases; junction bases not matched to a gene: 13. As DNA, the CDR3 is TGTGCCAGCAGCCCTAAAAATAGCGGGAGGTTTAAAGATACGCAGTATTTT. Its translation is CASSPKNSGRFKDTQYF.

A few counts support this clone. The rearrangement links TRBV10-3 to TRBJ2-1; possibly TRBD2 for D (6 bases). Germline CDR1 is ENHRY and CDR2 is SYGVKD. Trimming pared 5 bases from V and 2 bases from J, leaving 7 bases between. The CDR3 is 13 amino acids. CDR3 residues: CAISRETYNEQFF. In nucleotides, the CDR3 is TGTGCCATCAGTCGGGAGACCTACAATGAGCAGTTCTTC.

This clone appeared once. The CDR3 sequence is CASRPTSGRAGEFF. CDR3 coding DNA: TGTGCCAGCAGGCCGACTAGCGGGAGGGCCGGAGAGTTCTTC. The rearrangement uses TRBV28 and TRBJ2-1; 14 bases map to TRBD2. The germline CDR1 and CDR2 sequences are MDHEN and SYDVKM. V lost 6 bases, J lost 14 bases, and 9 bases stayed unmatched. CDR3 length: 14 residues.

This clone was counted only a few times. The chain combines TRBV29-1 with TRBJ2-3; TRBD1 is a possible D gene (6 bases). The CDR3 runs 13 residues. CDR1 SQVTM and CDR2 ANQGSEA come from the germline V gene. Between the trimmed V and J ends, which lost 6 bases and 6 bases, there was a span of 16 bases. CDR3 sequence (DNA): TGCAGCGTCCAGGACAGAGCTTTCGATACGCAGTATTTT. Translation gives CSVQDRAFDTQYF.

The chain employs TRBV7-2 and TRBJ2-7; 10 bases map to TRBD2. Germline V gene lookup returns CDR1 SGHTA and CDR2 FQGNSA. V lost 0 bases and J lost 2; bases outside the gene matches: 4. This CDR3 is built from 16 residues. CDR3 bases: TGTGCCAGCAGCTTAGCACCAGCGGGAGGGCCCTACGAGCAGTACTTC. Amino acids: CASSLAPAGGPYEQYF.

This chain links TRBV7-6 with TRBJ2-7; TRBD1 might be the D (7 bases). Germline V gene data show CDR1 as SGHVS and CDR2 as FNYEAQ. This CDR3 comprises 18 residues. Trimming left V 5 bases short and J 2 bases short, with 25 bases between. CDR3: CASSGRDNRGGHPYEQYF. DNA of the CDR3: TGTGCCAGCAGCGGCCGAGATAACAGGGGAGGACACCCCTACGAGCAGTACTTC.

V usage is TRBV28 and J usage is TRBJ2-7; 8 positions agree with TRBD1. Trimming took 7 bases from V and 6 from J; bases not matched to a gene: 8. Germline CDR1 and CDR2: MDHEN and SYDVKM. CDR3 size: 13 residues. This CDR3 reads CASKQGGIGEQYF. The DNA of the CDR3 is TGTGCCAGCAAACAGGGGGGAATCGGCGAGCAGTACTTC.

The CDR3 sequence is CASSSRTSGAMVDEQFF. CDR3 nucleotides: TGTGCCAGCAGCTCGAGGACTAGCGGAGCAATGGTAGATGAGCAGTTCTTC. The rearrangement uses TRBV7-3 and TRBJ2-1; 10 bases agree with TRBD2. This CDR3 contains 17 residues. CDR1 and CDR2 from the germline V gene are SGHTA and FQGTGA. V lost 4 bases and J lost 8; bases outside the gene matches: 14. Full variable domain (missing parts from reference TRBV7-3 and TRBJ2-1): GAGVSQTPSNKVTEKGKYVELRCDPISGHTALYWYRQSLGQGPEFLIYFQGTGAADDSGLPNDRFFAVRPEGSVSTLKIQRTERGDSAVYLCASSSRTSGAMVDEQFFGPGTRLTVL.

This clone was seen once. CDR3 protein: CSATGGTEAFF. The DNA for the CDR3 is TGCAGTGCTACAGGGGGCACTGAAGCTTTCTTT. The chain employs TRBV20-1 and TRBJ1-1; TRBD1 agrees at 7 bases. Germline trimming cut 4 bases from V and 4 bases from J; bases unmatched to any gene: 0. The CDR3 loop spans 11 amino acids. CDR1 DFQATT and CDR2 SNEGSKA come from the germline V gene (reference sequence).

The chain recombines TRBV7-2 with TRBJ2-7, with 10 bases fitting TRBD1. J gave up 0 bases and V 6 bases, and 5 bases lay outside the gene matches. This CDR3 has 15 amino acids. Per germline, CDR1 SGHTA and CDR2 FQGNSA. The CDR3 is CASSRGQGISYEQYF. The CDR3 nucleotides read TGTGCCAGCAGTCGGGGACAGGGGATCTCCTACGAGCAGTACTTC.

The CDR3 region is CASSLAQRETDTQYF. The CDR3 DNA sequence: TGTGCCAGCAGCTTAGCGCAGCGGGAGACAGATACGCAGTATTTT. The chain joins TRBV7-2 to TRBJ2-3; 8 nucleotides match TRBD2. The germline CDR1 and CDR2 sequences are SGHTA and FQGNSA. Trimming cost V 0 bases and J 3 bases; bases outside gene matches: 2. This CDR3 has 15 residues.

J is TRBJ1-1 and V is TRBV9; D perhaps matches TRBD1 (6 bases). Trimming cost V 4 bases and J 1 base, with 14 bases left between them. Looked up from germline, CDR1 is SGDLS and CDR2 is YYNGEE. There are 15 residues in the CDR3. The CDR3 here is CASSPQPTGNTEAFF. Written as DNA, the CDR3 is TGTGCCAGCAGCCCTCAACCGACAGGGAACACTGAAGCTTTCTTT.